Sequencing of this TCR beta chain was carried out in a study of blood T cell repertoires in COVID-19. CDR1 is SGHNT, CDR2 YENEEA, per germline. The V end was cut by 0 bases, the J end by 6 bases, with 14 bases between. The CDR3 has 15 amino acids. As handled by the study authors: Cell counts per sample came from amplifying reference gene primers. Produced via immunoSEQ multiplex PCR; TCRdb's table is partial and in-frame only. The V and J calls and the clone size are those of that table, but D and trimming were determined from the DNA. The sample includes nearly 45,000 clones, around 80% of them seen just once.

The chain couples TRBV11-3 to TRBJ1-1; D gene ambiguous. The TCR originated in a human donor in a cohort sampled during active COVID-19. Sequencing input: peripheral blood. The CDR3 DNA sequence: TGTGCCAGCAGCTTAGACAAGGATTTGAGGCCTGAAGCTTTCTTT. This encodes CASSLDKDLRPEAFF.